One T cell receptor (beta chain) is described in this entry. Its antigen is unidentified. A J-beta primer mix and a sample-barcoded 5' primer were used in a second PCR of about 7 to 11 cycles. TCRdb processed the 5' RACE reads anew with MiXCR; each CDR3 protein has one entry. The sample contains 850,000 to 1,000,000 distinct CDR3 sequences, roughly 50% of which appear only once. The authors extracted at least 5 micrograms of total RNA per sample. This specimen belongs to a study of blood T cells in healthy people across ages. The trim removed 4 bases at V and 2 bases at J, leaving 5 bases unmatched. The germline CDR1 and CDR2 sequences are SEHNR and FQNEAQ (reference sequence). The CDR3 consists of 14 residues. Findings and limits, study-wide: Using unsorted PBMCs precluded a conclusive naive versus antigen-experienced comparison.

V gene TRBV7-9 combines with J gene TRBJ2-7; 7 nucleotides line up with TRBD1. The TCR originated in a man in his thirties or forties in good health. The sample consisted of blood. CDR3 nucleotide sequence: TGTGCCAGCAGCTCATCCGACAGGGCCTACGAGCAGTACTTC. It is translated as CASSSSDRAYEQYF.